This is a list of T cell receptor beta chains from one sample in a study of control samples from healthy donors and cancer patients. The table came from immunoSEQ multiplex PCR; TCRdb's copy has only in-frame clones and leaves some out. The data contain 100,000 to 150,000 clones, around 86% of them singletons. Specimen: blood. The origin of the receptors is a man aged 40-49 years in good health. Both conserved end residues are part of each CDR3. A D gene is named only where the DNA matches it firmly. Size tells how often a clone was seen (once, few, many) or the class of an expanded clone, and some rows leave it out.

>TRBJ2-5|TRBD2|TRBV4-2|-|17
TGTGCCAGCAGCCAAGCCACTCTAGCGGGGGGCTTGAAGACCCAGTACTTC
CASSQATLAGGLKTQYF
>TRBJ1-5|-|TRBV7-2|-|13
TGTGCCAGCAGCTTCCTCGCCGAACAGCCCCAGCATTTT
CASSFLAEQPQHF
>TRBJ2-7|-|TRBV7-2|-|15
TGTGCCAGCAGCTTAGGGCGGGGACCGACCTACGAGCAGTACTTC
CASSLGRGPTYEQYF
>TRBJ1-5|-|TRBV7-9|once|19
TGTGCCAGCAGCTTAGTCCTCGCGGGCCCCCTTAGTAGCAATCAGCCCCAGCATTTT
CASSLVLAGPLSSNQPQHF
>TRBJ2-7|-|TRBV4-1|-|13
TGCGCCAGCAGCCAAGAGGGAACCTACGAGCAGTACTTC
CASSQEGTYEQYF
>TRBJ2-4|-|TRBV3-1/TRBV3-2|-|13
TGTGCCAGCAGTCACGCAGGGCTCAACATTCAGTACTTC
CASSHAGLNIQYF
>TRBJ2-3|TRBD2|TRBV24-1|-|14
TGTGCCACCAGTGTCCAGCGGGGGGCAGATACGCAGTATTTT
CATSVQRGADTQYF
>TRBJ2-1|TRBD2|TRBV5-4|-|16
TGTGCCAGCAGCTCGGGGGGTCCTCAATCCTACAATGAGCAGTTCTTC
CASSSGGPQSYNEQFF
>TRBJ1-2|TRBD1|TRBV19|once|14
TGTGCCAGTAGTCCAGTAGACAGGGATCCTGGCTACACCTTC
CASSPVDRDPGYTF
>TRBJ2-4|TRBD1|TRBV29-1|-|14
TGCAGCGTCCGGGACAGCAGAGCCAAAAACATTCAGTACTTC
CSVRDSRAKNIQYF
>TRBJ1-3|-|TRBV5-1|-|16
TGCGCCAGCAGCCTCGCGGGCCCTAGCTTTGGAAACACCATATATTTT
CASSLAGPSFGNTIYF
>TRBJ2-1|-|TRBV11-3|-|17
TGTGCCAGCAGCTCAGAAGACTGGACGGACTCCTACAATGAGCAGTTCTTC
CASSSEDWTDSYNEQFF
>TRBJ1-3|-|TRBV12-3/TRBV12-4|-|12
TGTGCCAGCTCAATCTCTTTTAACACCATATATTTT
CASSISFNTIYF
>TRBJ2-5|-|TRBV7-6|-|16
TGTGCCAGCAGCTTAGTTAGACTCCCAGGTCAAGAGACCCAGTACTTC
CASSLVRLPGQETQYF
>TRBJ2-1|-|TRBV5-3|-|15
TGTGCCAGAAGCTTGGTGGGTCCAGGCCCCAATGAGCAGTTCTTC
CARSLVGPGPNEQFF
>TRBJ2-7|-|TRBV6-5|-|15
TGTGCCAGCAGTTACGGGGGGAGCGGCTCCTACGAGCAGTACTTC
CASSYGGSGSYEQYF
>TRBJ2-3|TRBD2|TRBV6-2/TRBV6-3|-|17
TGTGCCAGCAGTTTCTTCCTTAGCGGGGTTAGCACAGATACGCAGTATTTT
CASSFFLSGVSTDTQYF
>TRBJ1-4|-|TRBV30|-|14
TGTGCCTGGAGTGCAGGCTGGGGCGAACGAAAACTGTTTTTT
CAWSAGWGERKLFF
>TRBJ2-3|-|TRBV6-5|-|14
TGTGCCAGCAGTTACTTCGGGAAAACAGATACGCAGTATTTT
CASSYFGKTDTQYF
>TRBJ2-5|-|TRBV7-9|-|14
TGTGCCAGCAGCGATTACAGGGTCCAAGAGACCCAGTACTTC
CASSDYRVQETQYF
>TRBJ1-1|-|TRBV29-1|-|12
TGCAGCGTTAGAATTCGAGGGCTAGAAGCTTTCTTT
CSVRIRGLEAFF
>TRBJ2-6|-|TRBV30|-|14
TGTGCCTGGAGTTCAACCTCTGGGGCCAACGTCCTGACTTTC
CAWSSTSGANVLTF
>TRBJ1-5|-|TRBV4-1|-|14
TGCGCCAGCAGCCCCATTGATGTCCGGCAGCCCCAGCATTTT
CASSPIDVRQPQHF
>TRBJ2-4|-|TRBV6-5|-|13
TGTGCCAGCACAAGCAGGCAGAAAAACATTCAGTACTTC
CASTSRQKNIQYF
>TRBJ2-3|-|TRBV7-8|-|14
TGTGCCAGCAGCTTAGTGGCAGGAACAGATACGCAGTATTTT
CASSLVAGTDTQYF
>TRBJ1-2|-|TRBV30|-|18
TGTGCCTGGAACCAGTCCCGAGGAGGGCCGAAGGGGGGGACCGGCTACACCTTC
CAWNQSRGGPKGGTGYTF
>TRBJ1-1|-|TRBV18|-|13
TGTGCCAGCCTCTCTGCGCTTAACACTGAAGCTTTCTTT
CASLSALNTEAFF
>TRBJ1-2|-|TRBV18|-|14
TGTGCCAGCTCACCAAGGGACAACCACTATGGCTACACCTTC
CASSPRDNHYGYTF
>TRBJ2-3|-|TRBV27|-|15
TGTGCCAGCAGTTCACTAGTCCGTTACACAGATACGCAGTATTTT
CASSSLVRYTDTQYF
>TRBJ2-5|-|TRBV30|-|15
TGTGCCTGGAGTGTCCAGGCAGGGATGGTCGAGACCCAGTACTTC
CAWSVQAGMVETQYF
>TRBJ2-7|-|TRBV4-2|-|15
TGTGCCAGCAGCCAAGATAGGGGATTGACCTACGAGCAGTACTTC
CASSQDRGLTYEQYF
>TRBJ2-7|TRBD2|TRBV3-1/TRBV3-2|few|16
TGTGCCAGCAGCCAGGCGACTAGCGGGGTCGCGAGGGAGCAGTACTTC
CASSQATSGVAREQYF
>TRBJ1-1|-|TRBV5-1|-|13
TGCGCCAGCAGTCCCCTTGGGGACACTGAAGCTTTCTTT
CASSPLGDTEAFF
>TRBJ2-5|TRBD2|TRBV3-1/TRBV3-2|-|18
TGTGCCAGCAGCCACCCTAGCGGGGGGGCCAGGGGCCAAGAGACCCAGTACTTC
CASSHPSGGARGQETQYF
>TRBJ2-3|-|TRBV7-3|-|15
TGTGCCAGCAGCTTAGGCAGCCTAGGGACAGATACGCAGTATTTT
CASSLGSLGTDTQYF
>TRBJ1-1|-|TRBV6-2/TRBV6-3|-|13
TGTGCCAGCAGTGGGAGGCAAGGATCTGAAGCTTTCTTT
CASSGRQGSEAFF
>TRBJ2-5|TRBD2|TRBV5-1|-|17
TGCGCCACCTCAATCCTTACTAGCGGGGGCCCCGGGGAGACCCAGTACTTC
CATSILTSGGPGETQYF
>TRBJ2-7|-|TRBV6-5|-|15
TGTGCCAGCAGTTACAGTCTTCCGAGCTCCTACGAGCAGTACTTC
CASSYSLPSSYEQYF
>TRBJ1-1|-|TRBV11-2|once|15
TGTGCCAGCAGCTCCGAGGAGGTTCGGCGAACTGAAGCTTTCTTT
CASSSEEVRRTEAFF
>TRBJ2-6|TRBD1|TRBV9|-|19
TGTGCCAGCAGCGTAGGATCGGGGACAGGGGGCTCTGGGGCCAACGTCCTGACTTTC
CASSVGSGTGGSGANVLTF
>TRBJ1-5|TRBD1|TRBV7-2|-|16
TGTGCCAGCAGCTTAGAACAGGGGAGGGGAGGACAGCCCCAGCATTTT
CASSLEQGRGGQPQHF
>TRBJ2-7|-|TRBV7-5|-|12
TGTGCCAGAAGCAGACGTGGCTACGAGCAGTACTTC
CARSRRGYEQYF
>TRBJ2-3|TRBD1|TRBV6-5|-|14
TGTGCGGGTAGGAAGGGGGCTATCACAGATACGCAGTATTTT
CAGRKGAITDTQYF
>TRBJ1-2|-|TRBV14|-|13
TGTGCCAGCAGCCAAGATTACAGCTATGGCTACACCTTC
CASSQDYSYGYTF
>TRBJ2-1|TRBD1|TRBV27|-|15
TGTGCCAGCAGTGCGGGACAGGGTCCCTACAATGAGCAGTTCTTC
CASSAGQGPYNEQFF
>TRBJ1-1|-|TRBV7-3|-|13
TGTGCCAGCAGCTTAAATGGACAGACTGAAGCTTTCTTT
CASSLNGQTEAFF
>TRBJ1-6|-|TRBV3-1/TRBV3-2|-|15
TGTGCCAGCAGCCCCTCATCTCACCGGGGTTCACCCCTCCACTTT
CASSPSSHRGSPLHF
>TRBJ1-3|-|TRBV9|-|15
TGTGCCAGCAGCGTGGGCGGACTTGGAGGAAACACCATATATTTT
CASSVGGLGGNTIYF
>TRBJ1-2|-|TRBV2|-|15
TGTGCCAGCAGTGAATCCGGGGTGATCTACGGTGGCTACACCTTC
CASSESGVIYGGYTF
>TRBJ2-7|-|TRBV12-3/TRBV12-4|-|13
TGTGCCAGCAGTTTACAGGGAACCTACGAGCAGTACTTC
CASSLQGTYEQYF
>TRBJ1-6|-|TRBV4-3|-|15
TGCGCCAGCAGCCAAGATAATGCAGGGAATTCACCCCTCCACTTT
CASSQDNAGNSPLHF
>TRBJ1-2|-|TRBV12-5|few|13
TGTGCTAGTGGTTTGCAGACGGATTATGGCTACACCTTC
CASGLQTDYGYTF
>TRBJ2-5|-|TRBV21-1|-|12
TGTGCCAGCATAGACAACCAAGAGACCCAGTACTTC
CASIDNQETQYF
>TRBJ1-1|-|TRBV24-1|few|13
TGTGCCACCAGTGACTACAGGAGTGCTGAAGCTTTCTTT
CATSDYRSAEAFF